These T cell receptor beta chains were read from a single sample in a study of cytomegalovirus exposure and HLA in healthy donors. This table comes from immunoSEQ multiplex PCR, and its TCRdb copy is limited to in-frame clones, with some not included. This sample yields under 85,000 clones, of which about 75% are seen a single time; more than 3% belongs to the top ten. The specimen sequenced was PBMCs. The receptors here all came from a man aged 18 to 35 in good health and CMV-seronegative. The CDR3 runs from the conserved cysteine through the conserved F or W. The D gene is left open where the match is weak. Not all rows give a size; the values are once, few, many and, for expanded clones, a class.

TRBV28,TRBJ1-4,few,NA,TGTGCCAGCAGTTCTGTCCGGACAGAAACACAGGGAAAACTGTTTTTT,CASSSVRTETQGKLFF
TRBV6-5,TRBJ1-2,few,TRBD1,TGTGCCAGCTCGCGTCCCGGACAGGCCTATGGCTACACCTTC,CASSRPGQAYGYTF
TRBV7-6,TRBJ1-1,NA,NA,TGTGCCAGCAGCTTAGTCGTCTCCCAGGCTGAAGCTTTCTTT,CASSLVVSQAEAFF
TRBV5-1,TRBJ2-3,NA,NA,TGCGCCAGCAGCTTGGGGGGGCGGGATACGCAGTATTTT,CASSLGGRDTQYF
TRBV30,TRBJ2-1,few,NA,TGTGCCTGGAGTTCGGACGGCCTGAGGGATGAGCAGTTCTTC,CAWSSDGLRDEQFF
TRBV7-3,TRBJ2-2,NA,TRBD1,TGTGCCAGCAGCTTAACCCCCTTTTTGACAGGGTATGACACCGGGGAGCTGTTTTTT,CASSLTPFLTGYDTGELFF
TRBV7-3,TRBJ1-1,NA,NA,TGTGCCAGCAGCCCCCCGGGGGGCACTGAAGCTTTCTTT,CASSPPGGTEAFF
TRBV29-1,TRBJ2-3,NA,TRBD2,TGCAGCCAACTAGCGGCAGATACGCAGTATTTT,CSQLAADTQYF
TRBV5-1,TRBJ1-1,NA,TRBD1,TGCGCCAGCAGCCGATCCGGGACAGGGAACACTGAAGCTTTCTTT,CASSRSGTGNTEAFF
TRBV7-3,TRBJ2-2,NA,TRBD1,TGTGCCAGCAGCGCAACAGGGGGTGCCACGAACACCGGGGAGCTGTTTTTT,CASSATGGATNTGELFF
TRBV6-1,TRBJ2-3,NA,NA,TGTGCCAGCAGTGAGGGTAGATTGGGGGGGGCCTACTTCACAGATACGCAGTATTTT,CASSEGRLGGAYFTDTQYF
TRBV29-1,TRBJ1-2,NA,NA,TGCAGCGTTGAAGATTCGGGCAGGGGCGGGGGCTACACCTTC,CSVEDSGRGGGYTF
TRBV7-9,TRBJ1-1,few,NA,TGTGCCAGCAGCAAAGAAACGGACAGTGAAGCTTTCTTT,CASSKETDSEAFF
TRBV5-1,TRBJ2-2,NA,NA,TGCGCCAGCAGCTCGTCACTGAACACCGGGGGGCTGTTTTTT,CASSSSLNTGGLFF
TRBV5-8,TRBJ1-2,NA,NA,TGTGCCAGCAGCTTTCTACGACAGGTTCGAGGGGGATATGGCTACACCTTC,CASSFLRQVRGGYGYTF
TRBV27,TRBJ1-6,NA,TRBD1,TGTGCCAGCAGTTCACCTATCACGACAGGGGGTAATAATTCACCCCTCCACTTT,CASSSPITTGGNNSPLHF
TRBV29-1,TRBJ2-5,NA,TRBD2,TGCAGCGTTGGGGGACTACAAGAGACCCAGTACTTC,CSVGGLQETQYF
TRBV5-1,TRBJ2-7,NA,NA,TGCGCCAGCAGCTTAGCGGCTAGCTCCCCCTACGAGCAGTACTTC,CASSLAASSPYEQYF
TRBV27,TRBJ1-5,NA,TRBD1,TGTGCCAGCAGTTTAGGGCAGACAGGGAATCAGCCCCAGCATTTT,CASSLGQTGNQPQHF
TRBV27,TRBJ2-4,NA,TRBD1,TGTGCCAGCAGAAACCCTGTGGGACAGGGCGACAAAAACATTCAGTACTTC,CASRNPVGQGDKNIQYF
TRBV5-1,TRBJ1-1,few,NA,TGCGCCAGCAGCACCATTTCGAGGGTTGACACTGAAGCTTTCTTT,CASSTISRVDTEAFF
TRBV4-2,TRBJ2-1,NA,TRBD2,TGTGCCAGCAGCCAAGATCAGGGCGGGGGGGCCAACTTAGGCAATGAGCAGTTCTTC,CASSQDQGGGANLGNEQFF
TRBV2,TRBJ2-5,NA,NA,TGTGCCAGCACCCGGACATACCAAGAGACCCAGTACTTC,CASTRTYQETQYF
TRBV5-1,TRBJ1-1,few,NA,TGCGCCAGCAGCTTATGGACAGCAAACACTGAAGCTTTCTTT,CASSLWTANTEAFF
TRBV5-1,TRBJ2-7,few,TRBD2,TGCGCCAGCAGCGGGGTTAGCGGGGGGACGGGCGAGCAGTACTTC,CASSGVSGGTGEQYF
TRBV29-1,TRBJ2-5,NA,NA,TGCAGCGGCAGGGGTGGAGAGACCCAGTACTTC,CSGRGGETQYF
TRBV6-1,TRBJ2-3,NA,TRBD1,TGTGCCAGCAGTGGGGGACAGGGCTGGACGAATACGCAGTATTTT,CASSGGQGWTNTQYF
TRBV10-3,TRBJ2-1,NA,NA,TGTGCCATCAGTGACCCTCTAGGGGGCAATGAGCAGTTCTTC,CAISDPLGGNEQFF
TRBV19,TRBJ1-2,NA,TRBD1,TGTGCCAGTACCCGGGCAGGGGGATTATATGGCTACACCTTC,CASTRAGGLYGYTF
TRBV6-5,TRBJ1-6,NA,NA,TGTGCCAGCAAGAGGCAACGGGAAAATTCACCCCTCCACTTT,CASKRQRENSPLHF
TRBV6-5,TRBJ1-5,NA,TRBD1,TGTGCCAGCAGTTCCGGGACAGGGGTTGGCAATCAGCCCCAGCATTTT,CASSSGTGVGNQPQHF
TRBV6-6,TRBJ1-1,NA,NA,TGTGCCAGCAGTTACTCGGCGGGGAACACTGAAGCTTTCTTT,CASSYSAGNTEAFF
TRBV27,TRBJ1-2,NA,NA,TGTGCCAGCAGTTGGTCAGGGAACTATGGCTACACCTTC,CASSWSGNYGYTF
TRBV27,TRBJ1-6,NA,TRBD1,TGTGCCAGCAGTTTAACAGGGGGTAATTCACCCCTCCACTTT,CASSLTGGNSPLHF
TRBV30,TRBJ2-3,NA,TRBD2,TGTGCCTGGAGTGTATCGGAACTAGCGGGCACAGATACGCAGTATTTT,CAWSVSELAGTDTQYF
TRBV2,TRBJ1-2,NA,NA,TGTGCCAGCAGCGGAACCGGGTGGTATGGCTACACCTTC,CASSGTGWYGYTF
TRBV7-2,TRBJ1-6,few,NA,TGTGCCAGCAGCTTAGATAATGGGGGCTCACCCCTCCACTTT,CASSLDNGGSPLHF
TRBV28,TRBJ1-4,NA,NA,TGTGCCAGCAGTCTAGCTAATGAAAAACTGTTTTTT,CASSLANEKLFF
TRBV15,TRBJ1-2,NA,NA,TGTGCCACCAGCAGAGATATCGGGGAGGCTTATGGCTACACCTTC,CATSRDIGEAYGYTF
TRBV18,TRBJ2-5,NA,NA,TGTGCCAGCTCACCCTACCAAGAGACCCAGTACTTC,CASSPYQETQYF
TRBV27,TRBJ1-1,NA,NA,TGTGCCAGCAGTTTCCGGCGACAGTCTGACACTGAAGCTTTCTTT,CASSFRRQSDTEAFF
TRBV27,TRBJ2-1,once,NA,TGTGCCAGCAGTTTATCGGGCGGGCAGCAGAAATTAAATGAGCAGTTCTTC,CASSLSGGQQKLNEQFF
TRBV5-1,TRBJ2-1,NA,NA,TGCGCCAGCAGCTTGGAGGACCGGCAGGGCGGCTACAATGAGCAGTTCTTC,CASSLEDRQGGYNEQFF
TRBV18,TRBJ1-1,once,NA,TGTGCCAGCTCACCCCTAGCACAGGGGAACACTGAAGCTTTCTTT,CASSPLAQGNTEAFF
TRBV7-2,TRBJ2-3,NA,TRBD1,TGTGCCAGCAGCCTCCCGGGACAGGGGTCAGATACGCAGTATTTT,CASSLPGQGSDTQYF
TRBV4-3,TRBJ2-2,NA,TRBD2,TGCGCCAGCAGCCGCAGGACTAGCGGGGGAACCGGGGAGCTGTTTTTT,CASSRRTSGGTGELFF
TRBV19,TRBJ2-2,once,TRBD1,TGTGCCAGTAGTTCAAGGACAGGGGGCGGGATCACCGGGGAGCTGTTTTTT,CASSSRTGGGITGELFF
TRBV7-9,TRBJ2-3,NA,NA,TGTGCCAGCAGCTCGACGGGAGACACAGATACGCAGTATTTT,CASSSTGDTDTQYF
TRBV7-6,TRBJ1-1,NA,NA,TGTGCCAGCAGCTTAGCGGCAGGAGGAGGGCCAACTTTCTTT,CASSLAAGGGPTFF